The sequence of this T cell receptor (beta chain) was determined in a study of OX40 agonist ivuxolimab in advanced cancers. With respect to the entire study: Ivuxolimab was a fully human IgG2 agonistic monoclonal antibody targeting the costimulatory receptor OX40 (CD134). Prior anti-PD-1, anti-PD-L1 or anti-CTLA-4 therapy was permitted, and less than 45% of dose-escalation patients had received checkpoint inhibitors. The paper describes the monotherapy dose-escalation part (N of about 47 patients) of the phase I trial of ivuxolimab. Among the approximately 50 dose-escalation patients, around 20 had hepatocellular carcinoma, 15 melanoma, 9 renal cell carcinoma and 9 head and neck cancer. Three dose-escalation patients achieved partial responses, one with hepatocellular carcinoma and two with cutaneous melanoma. In the dose-escalation cohort, 82.7% of patients were male, and the mean age was roughly 60 years, with a range of about 23 to 90. Intravenous ivuxolimab was administered to patients every 2 weeks at six dose levels: 0.01, 0.1, 0.3, 1.5, 3 and 10 mg/kg. Peripheral TCRbeta sequencing was intended to test whether TCR sequence diversity was altered and clonal T-cell expansion was caused by ivuxolimab. Results and caveats for the whole study, not just this receptor: After ivuxolimab, expanded clones were on average more numerous among CD8+ T cells than among CD4+ T cells. Antigen specificity was not determined for the clonally expanded peripheral T cells. Partial responders in the 0.1-3.0 mg/kg groups had among the lowest normalized peripheral clonal expansion, especially among CD8+ T cells. Low levels of normalized T-cell clonal expansion were also seen in some patients who did not respond. At doses of 0.1 to 3.0 mg/kg, clonal expansion of both CD4+ and CD8+ T cells in blood was seen between baseline and week 6.

On this clone itself: No antigen is known for it. No base quality values were provided; no much bigger clone lies one nucleotide off.

The trial excluded patients who had a history of autoimmune disease or who were on systemic immunosuppression. In every dose cohort, peripheral blood was drawn for TCR sequencing at baseline, cycle 4 day 1, and cycle 7 day 1. The samples were drawn from a first-in-human, open-label, multicenter phase I dose-escalation trial of ivuxolimab. The trial enrolled adults with locally advanced or metastatic head and neck squamous cell, hepatocellular, melanoma or renal cell carcinoma. Before TCR sequencing, CD4+ T cells and CD8+ T cells from peripheral blood were sorted into separate populations. To sequence the TCRbeta CDR3 region, genomic DNA was isolated from the sorted cells. The immunoSEQ Assay was used to sequence the TCRbeta CDR3 regions. The table comes from immuneACCESS by way of TCRdb, which keeps in-frame sequences with V and J called. Part of the clones is missing from these tables; in studies checked, under half for an unresolved V gene and the rest for unknown reasons. The sample table shows roughly 11,000 clones, and approximately 80% are seen once. About 15% of the sample rests with the top ten.

Looking up the germline V gene (reference sequence) yields CDR1 LNHNV and CDR2 YYDKDF. V is clipped by 3 bases and J by 8 bases, and the sequence between their germline boundaries is 14 bases long. The CDR3 spans 14 residues, from the cysteine through the phenylalanine. Just the 42-base CDR3 DNA is kept, in frame starting at base 1. The starting material was CD4+ or CD8+ T cells sorted from blood, obtained in a trial of the OX40 agonist ivuxolimab. The receptor was derived from an adult with an advanced solid tumor such as melanoma, head and neck, liver or kidney cancer. In this chain, TRBV15 is recombined with TRBJ2-1; no D segment can be confidently identified. The sequenced DNA is TGTGCCACCAGCAGTCCCGGCCTGGTGGATGAGCAGTTCTTC. It codes for CATSSPGLVDEQFF. Here the CDR3 is joined to the reference TRBV15 and TRBJ2-1 genes, and the full variable domain is: DAMVIQNPRYQVTQFGKPVTLSCSQTLNHNVMYWYQQKSSQAPKLLFHYYDKDFNNEADTPDNFQSRRPNTSFCFLDIRSPGLGDTAMYLCATSSPGLVDEQFFGPGTRLTVL.